Following are 13 T cell receptor beta chains from one sample sequenced in a study of post-analysis software for immune sequencing data. Broader study findings: When patients were compared with controls, about five TRBV segments were more frequent, TRBV5-6, TRBV5-1 and TRBV20-1 among them.

These receptors have no identified antigens. The authors incorporated unique molecular identifiers into the TCR beta cDNA libraries. TCRdb itself ran the PCR reads through MiXCR, one entry per CDR3 protein. The sample lists a few hundred thousand distinct CDR3 sequences, 36% occurring once. Sequencing used blood. The receptors shown here come from a girl aged 5 to 17 with multiple sclerosis.

The chain carries TRBV20-1 and TRBJ2-7; 7 positions agree with TRBD1. The CDR3 consists of 13 residues. Germline CDR1 DFQATT, CDR2 SNEGSKA (reference sequence). V shed 3 bases and J 1 base; nucleotides not matched to a gene: 3. CDR3 region: CSARGQSSYEQYF. Written as DNA, the CDR3 is TGCAGTGCTAGGGGACAGAGTTCCTACGAGCAGTACTTC.

This clonotype was recorded many times. V is TRBV28 and J is TRBJ1-2; 9 nucleotides line up with TRBD1. Per the germline V gene, CDR1 is MDHEN and CDR2 is SYDVKM. This CDR3 comprises 13 residues. V dropped 7 bases and J dropped 8; count of bases not matched to a gene: 8. In DNA form, the CDR3 reads TGTGCCAGCATTCTACAGGGGGCATCGGGCTACACCTTC. This encodes CASILQGASGYTF.

The CDR3 DNA reads TGTGCCACCTCTTGGACTCCCAGCTCCTACGAGCAGTACTTC. Protein product: CATSWTPSSYEQYF. This chain links TRBV7-8 with TRBJ2-7, with D perhaps TRBD2 (5 bases). Germline CDR1 is SGHVS and CDR2 is FQNEAQ. The ends were cut back, 10 bases at V and 0 bases at J, with 16 bases in the middle. The CDR3 contains 14 residues.

In its sample, this clonotype was seen a few times. Given a much more abundant clone one base away, this may be a read error. The chain has TRBV5-1 and TRBJ2-7, with TRBD1 matching over 8 bases. Trimming cost V 2 bases and J 1 base; bases outside gene matches: 11. The germline V gene encodes CDR1 SGHRS and CDR2 YFSETQ. This CDR3 has 17 amino acids. The DNA for the CDR3 is TGCGCCAGCAGCTTTACTTACGGGGACAGGCGATCCTACGAGCAGTACTTC. Its translation: CASSFTYGDRRSYEQYF.

With regard to this clonotype: One base away lies a much larger clone, so this may be a sequencing read error. The V call is TRBV15, the J call TRBJ1-5, with a tentative D call TRBD1 (5 bases). Per germline, CDR1 LNHNV and CDR2 YYDKDF (reference sequence). The CDR3 runs 15 residues. Trimming left V 1 base short and J 5 bases short, with 12 bases between. CDR3 sequence: CATSRGGVGYQPQHF. DNA of the CDR3: TGTGCCACCAGCAGAGGGGGGGTCGGGTATCAGCCCCAGCATTTT.

This clonotype showed up many times. The chain links TRBV30 to TRBJ2-5; D gene ambiguous. Germline V gives CDR1 GTSNPN, CDR2 SVGIG (reference sequence). The CDR3 has 11 amino acids. Trimming stripped 0 bases from V and 5 bases from J, with 4 bases between. The CDR3 coding sequence is TGTGCCTGGAGTGTACGTGAGACCCAGTACTTC. This codes for CAWSVRETQYF.

A word on this clonotype: A read error may be the cause here, since a much bigger clone is one base away. This rearrangement joins TRBV7-8 to TRBJ2-1; a possible D gene is TRBD2 (6 bases). The CDR3 is made up of 17 amino acids. CDR1 is SGHVS, CDR2 FQNEAQ, per germline. This chain's CDR3 is CASNLVWASVGPDEQFF. The CDR3, as DNA: TGTGCCAGCAACTTAGTCTGGGCTAGCGTCGGTCCGGATGAGCAGTTCTTC.

This chain joins TRBV3-1 and TRBJ2-5; 9 bases line up with TRBD2. CDR1 and CDR2 (germline): LGHDT, YNNKEL (reference sequence). The CDR3 sequence is 17 residues long. V lost 0 bases, J lost 1 base, and 6 bases stayed unmatched. The CDR3 protein is CASSQDLAGGAQETQYF. DNA of the CDR3: TGTGCCAGCAGCCAAGACCTCGCGGGAGGGGCCCAAGAGACCCAGTACTTC.

This clonotype appeared a few times. The J gene is TRBJ2-5, the V gene TRBV15, with 10 positions matching TRBD2. Germline V gene sequence: CDR1 LNHNV, CDR2 YYDKDF (reference sequence). V gave up 6 bases and J gave up 2 bases; unmatched junction bases: 3. The CDR3 is made up of 14 amino acids. The DNA for the CDR3 is TGTGCCACCAGGCCTAGCGGGAGACAAGAGACCCAGTACTTC. It encodes CATRPSGRQETQYF.

For this clonotype: A read error may explain this, as a much larger clone is one base away. The rearrangement links TRBV19 to TRBJ2-1, with 10 bases identical to TRBD2. This CDR3 is built from 15 residues. Germline V gene data show CDR1 as LNHDA and CDR2 as SQIVND (reference sequence). The CDR3 nucleotides read TGTGCCAGTAGTTCCGGGACTAGCGCCTACCATGAGCAGTTCTTC. Translated, it gives CASSSGTSAYHEQFF. The whole variable domain, remainder taken from reference TRBV19 and TRBJ2-1, is DGGITQSPKYLFRKEGQNVTLSCEQNLNHDAMYWYRQDPGQGLRLIYYSQIVNDFQKGDIAEGYSVSREKKESFPLTVTSAQKNPTAFYLCASSSGTSAYHEQFFGPGTRLTVL.

This clonotype was counted between two and nine times. This sequence joins TRBV7-9 and TRBJ1-6; D gene uncertain. Germline CDR1 SEHNR, CDR2 FQNEAQ (reference sequence). Trimming removed 0 bases at V and 7 bases at J, with 19 bases between. This CDR3 spans 18 amino acids. This CDR3 reads CASSLALTRTRSNSPLHF. CDR3 bases: TGTGCCAGCAGCTTAGCCCTCACTCGAACAAGATCAAATTCACCCCTCCACTTT.

The chain combines TRBV27 with TRBJ1-4; D is possibly TRBD1 (6 bases). The CDR3 covers 14 residues. V was trimmed by 4 bases and J by 8 bases, leaving 14 bases between them. Germline V gene lookup returns CDR1 MNHEY and CDR2 SMNVEV (reference sequence). CDR3 amino acids: CASSWGGPGEKLFF. The DNA for the CDR3 is TGTGCCAGCAGTTGGGGGGGGCCGGGAGAAAAACTGTTTTTT.

In its sample, this clonotype was seen a few times. This sequence joins TRBV15 and TRBJ2-2; no definite D call. The germline V gene encodes CDR1 LNHNV and CDR2 YYDKDF (reference sequence). The V gene lost 0 bases and the J gene lost 4 bases, with 6 bases spanning the gap. The CDR3 extends over 14 amino acids. CDR3 bases: TGTGCCACCAGCAGAGATGCGATCACCGGGGAGCTGTTTTTT. Its translation is CATSRDAITGELFF. Together with reference TRBV15 and TRBJ2-2, the CDR3 gives the full variable domain: DAMVIQNPRYQVTQFGKPVTLSCSQTLNHNVMYWYQQKSSQAPKLLFHYYDKDFNNEADTPDNFQSRRPNTSFCFLDIRSPGLGDTAMYLCATSRDAITGELFFGEGSRLTVL.